What follows describes a single TCR beta chain. The sample holds many counts of this clonotype. Its recognized antigen is unknown. One base away there is no much larger clone; base qualities are not given. The receptor library was made with 5' RACE. Sequencing instrument: Illumina HiSeq 2500. The second PCR ran for roughly 7 to 12 cycles and used a J-beta primer mix along with a sample-barcoded 5' primer. Each TCR beta cDNA molecule received a unique molecular identifier from a template-switch 5' adaptor carrying 12 random nucleotides. Each sample yielded at least 2.5 million CDR3-containing paired-end reads. First-strand cDNA synthesis was performed from all RNA using the Mint cDNA synthesis kit, with priming by a TRBC-specific oligonucleotide. All cDNA was treated with uracil-DNA glycosylase and then went through a first 18-cycle PCR with the universal primers M1SS and BC2_uni_R. In the authors' own workflow: Each sample was normalized by randomly selecting 1 million high-quality reads, each carrying a distinct molecular identifier. Instead of being binned into consensus sequences, reads that shared molecular identifiers were thrown out. MiTCR, with a Q25 quality threshold and the strictest error-elimination algorithm, was used for CDR3 identification, clonotype clustering and error correction. A nonparametric unseen species model with Euler transformation was used to estimate lower-bound total TCR beta diversity. TCRdb trimmed public reads at Q25 via fastp, called clones via MiXCR and kept in-frame beta chains. Every distinct CDR3 protein forms one entry, paired with its most common genes and DNA. The V and J calls shown here were made by TCRdb, not taken from the authors' results. The sample includes about 800,000 distinct CDR3 sequences, with around 50% observed a single time. Around 18% of the sample goes to the ten largest clones.

Here V drops 6 bases and J drops 4 bases, and the junction holds 7 bases not matched to any gene. Including cysteine and phenylalanine, the CDR3 has 14 amino acids. Only CDR3 DNA remains: 42 bases, in frame from the first base. The source of the sample is a study of blood T cells in healthy people across ages (dated by TCRdb to between 2015 and 2017). Regarding the research as a whole: In model experiments, template switching captured about one uniquely barcoded TCR beta cDNA molecule for every two T cells. The study measured age-related changes in TCR beta repertoire diversity using deep sequencing normalized with unique cDNA molecular identifiers. Donors were grouped into four age groups: young (average about 15 years), middle-aged (around 39), aged (roughly 62) and long-lived (roughly 80). To avoid experimental bias, donors of different ages were randomly spread across the sequencing lanes. Using the same blood draw, the study looked at two additional independent replicas of 1 million unique cDNA reads for two donors, one aged 18 to 30 and the other aged 80 or older. The study at large found these results: Estimates of total diversity from one million sequenced T cells were regarded as lower bounds and underestimates. Because the CMV infection status of the donors was unknown, age-related changes in expanded clonotypes may potentially have been confounded. Bulk unsorted PBMC profiling prevented conclusive comparison of naive and antigen-experienced compartments. There was a strong correlation between observed TCR beta diversity and the percentage of naive T cells measured by flow cytometry. Compared with the aged group, the long-lived group had more naive CD4+ T cells, fewer expanded clones and increased TCR diversity, suggesting age selection. As age increased, observed TCR beta diversity per million T cells dropped in a roughly linear way, and a significant reduction was already evident by age 40.

Systemically healthy Caucasian individuals from Russia, around 38 in total and aged roughly 6 to 100 years, were included as donors. About 9.1 milliliters of peripheral blood were collected from each donor into EDTA-treated Vacutainer tubes. Ficoll-Paque density-gradient centrifugation was used to isolate PBMCs, with at least 6.5 million per sample. Trizol reagent was used to extract total RNA from PBMCs, with at least 5.5 micrograms per sample. The percentages of naive CD45RAhigh/CD27high T cells were determined by flow cytometry on a PBMC aliquot from every donor. The rearrangement joined TRBV12-3 or TRBV12-4 to TRBJ2-7, and TRBD1 aligns with 9 junction nucleotides. The sequenced material came from blood. The source of this sequence is a man older than 75 in good health. Here is the DNA: TGTGCCAGCAGCACTGACAGGGGGATGTACGAGCAGTACTTC. Its translation reads: CASSTDRGMYEQYF.